Reported below is one T cell receptor (beta chain). This clonotype was observed many times. It lacks a known antigen. Qualities for individual bases were not recorded, and no much larger clone is one base off. The data are from a study of tumor-infiltrating lymphocytes in primary liver carcinoma (dated by TCRdb to the late 2010s). Turning to the overall study: Between November 2015 and early 2016, roughly 5 patients in China with histopathologically diagnosed primary liver carcinoma had their tumors surgically resected. Of the five patients (three men and two women, aged 30 to 69 years), four had hepatocellular carcinoma and one had combined HCC and intrahepatic cholangiocarcinoma. The five patients had tumors staged T1-T3 N0M0, with maximum diameters ranging from 4.2 to 10 cm. Roughly 3.5 to 7.5 million productive TCRbeta reads were obtained per sample, and no significant difference in read depth was found between tissue types. Across five regions of each liver tumor, along with adjacent normal tissue and blood, the study brought together TCRbeta repertoire sequencing, expression microarrays and whole-exome sequencing. TCRbeta repertoire sequencing covered some 35 specimens from 5 patients: some 25 tumor regions, 5 adjacent noncancerous liver tissues and 5 peripheral blood samples. High reproducibility was observed for the technical replicate repertoires, with mean shared-clone rates approximately 0.9 and correlation coefficients above 0.95.

Starting from 500 to 650 ng total RNA, TCRbeta-specific cDNA was produced by reverse transcription with a constant-region primer and ProtoScript II reverse transcriptase. The TCRbeta libraries were prepared through three rounds of nested multiplex PCR following a slightly modified ARM-PCR procedure. The first two PCR rounds used multiplex TRBV1-TRBV30 forward primers with a Cbeta reverse primer, each for 10 to 11 cycles. Sample barcodes and Illumina adapters were added in a final 25-cycle PCR with Deep VentR polymerase. Before sequencing, amplicons of 200-500 bp were gel-purified using a QIAquick gel extraction kit. TCRbeta amplicons were sequenced on an Illumina HiSeq 2500 with 250-bp paired-end reads. Per the original workflow: Reads were quality-trimmed with Trimmomatic v0.33, and paired reads were merged with FLASH v1.2.11 to recover full CDR3 sequences. V, D and J germline segments were assigned to the rearranged TCRbeta sequences by MiGEC v1.2.1b. Clonotype statistics, along with Shannon-Wiener diversity indices, were calculated using VDJtools v1.0.0. To reduce sampling bias, subsequent analyses other than the diversity analysis used only the 250 most abundant clonotypes in each sample. The public sequencing data were trimmed at Q25 with fastp and processed into clonotypes with MiXCR by TCRdb, which kept only in-frame beta chains. Rows are unified per CDR3 protein, each entry keeping the most common DNA and genes. TCRdb's processing, not the study's, gives the V and J calls here. This sample gives approximately 320,000 distinct CDR3 sequences in total; approximately 58% of them show up just once. The ten biggest clones cover approximately 15% of the sample.

The CDR3 sequence holds 14 residues, the cysteine and phenylalanine included. The read is trimmed to its CDR3 DNA, 42 bases read in frame from base 1. From V the trimming removes 6 bases and from J it removes 4 bases, while the gene matches leave 5 bases of the junction unaccounted for. What the study reported, not specific to this receptor: The study included only a few patients, and the authors note findings should be validated in a larger study. Compared with blood, tumors had a significantly larger share of the repertoire taken up by the top 250 clones (p = 0.039). Pairs of tumor regions showed greater repertoire overlap (mean about 35%) than tumor-adjacent pairs (roughly 17%) or tumor-blood pairs (around 15%), which is consistent with antigen-driven expansion. Comparison of CD4+ and CD8+ T cell repertoires was precluded by the use of bulk unsorted samples. Only the TCR beta chain was sequenced, so true repertoire diversity is likely underestimated because unpaired alpha chains were not captured.

Blood RNA was extracted from unsorted whole blood with TRIzol reagent; germline DNA came from the DNeasy Blood & Tissue kit. At the time of sampling, the patients had chronic HBV infection and had not received any treatment. Before surgery, approximately 3.7 milliliters of peripheral blood were drawn into K2EDTA tubes. This clonotype was obtained from a woman younger than 45 with primary liver carcinoma and hepatitis B virus infection. The source material was peripheral blood. In this chain, TRBV12-3 or TRBV12-4 is recombined with TRBJ2-1, with 8 middle bases fitting TRBD2. The CDR3 sequence is CASSPAGGYNEQFF. The bases are TGTGCCAGCAGCCCGGCGGGGGGATACAATGAGCAGTTCTTC.